This T cell receptor beta chain was identified during a study of cytomegalovirus exposure and HLA in healthy donors. The PCR used 60 Vbeta and 13 Jbeta primers. Libraries were prepared by immunoSEQ multiplex PCR; TCRdb keeps only in-frame clonotypes and omits some of them. Of 80,000 or so clones listed, 78% were seen once; the top ten hold approximately 4.4%. CDR3 size: 11 residues. The V and J ends lost 5 bases and 3 bases respectively, with 4 bases between them. Germline assignment: CDR1 SEHNR and CDR2 FQNEAQ (reference sequence). The TCR comes from a man aged 40-50 years in good health and CMV-seronegative. The chain employs TRBV7-9 and TRBJ1-1; D gene uncertain. Sequences were obtained from PBMCs. The CDR3 protein is CASSRDTEAFF. CDR3 sequence (DNA): TGTGCCAGCAGCCGGGACACTGAAGCTTTCTTT.